This T cell receptor (beta chain) originates from a study of blood T cell repertoires in COVID-19. Study-wide context: The United States, Italy and Spain supplied acute and convalescent COVID-19 samples. PBMCs, B-cell-depleted T cells, or T cells were the source of the cDNA or gDNA that made up the material.

Original processing notes: Reference gene primer amplification gave nucleated cell count estimates. Clones were sequenced by immunoSEQ multiplex PCR, and TCRdb holds only the in-frame ones, with some missing. V and J calls and clone size are those listed in that table; D and trimming were worked out from the DNA. In the table there are some 230,000 clones, under 90% of which are singletons. This CDR3 has 15 residues. V shed 10 bases and J 0 bases; nucleotides not matched to a gene: 9. Germline V gene lookup returns CDR1 SGHTA and CDR2 FQGNSA. The origin of this receptor is a woman in her sixties who had recovered from COVID-19. This chain links TRBV7-2 with TRBJ2-1; 7 bases align to TRBD1. The sequenced sample consisted of peripheral blood. The CDR3 region has the DNA TGTGCCACGAGACAGGGTCAAGCCTCCTACAATGAGCAGTTCTTC. It codes for CATRQGQASYNEQFF.